This T cell receptor beta chain was sequenced in a study of blood T cell repertoires in COVID-19. The CDR3 consists of 18 residues. Germline V gene data show CDR1 as LNHDA and CDR2 as SQIVND (reference sequence). V was trimmed by 3 bases and J by 3 bases, leaving 22 bases between them. Produced via immunoSEQ multiplex PCR; TCRdb's table is partial and in-frame only. The sample comprises more than 200,000 clones, about 80% of which are singletons, and under 5% rests with the top ten. The chain carries TRBV19 and TRBJ2-3; D is possibly TRBD1 (5 bases). This TCR came from a man aged 50 to 59 with active or convalescent COVID-19. The sample taken for sequencing was peripheral blood. CDR3 in DNA: TGTGCCAGTAGTATTGGGGCCAGGGTCCCCCGGGTGACAGATACGCAGTATTTT. This encodes CASSIGARVPRVTDTQYF.